The clone carrying this T cell receptor beta chain was counted ten times or more. This beta chain represents an off-target read in a library built for alpha chains; its size is of limited meaning. TCRdb analysed the 5' RACE reads with MiXCR anew, one entry per CDR3 protein. The sample has 9,500 to 15,000 distinct CDR3 sequences; about 6.2% are singletons. Indicated time point: sample taken at primary tumor resection. Without sorting, whole RNA was sequenced from tumor, nontumor lung or frozen PBMC. The donors, around 72 patients with untreated early-stage non-small cell lung cancer, provided the samples. The data were obtained in a study of spatial heterogeneity in lung cancer. Whole-study context: Each unique TCR and UMI combination was seen more than ten times on average in raw reads.

The CDR3 has 13 residues. V gave up 6 bases and J gave up 0 bases; unmatched junction bases: 2. Germline CDR1 reads SQVTM; CDR2 reads ANQGSEA. This TCR derives from a male donor with early-stage non-small cell lung cancer. The chain employs TRBV29-1 and TRBJ2-1; TRBD1 aligns across 7 bases. The source was normal lung tissue next to the tumor, collected at surgery. DNA of the CDR3: TGCAGCGTAGGGGACAGCTCCTACAATGAGCAGTTCTTC. Translating it yields CSVGDSSYNEQFF.